This TCR beta chain originates from a study of blood T cells in healthy people across ages (dated by TCRdb to 2015 to 2017). Study-wide context: Template switching captured roughly one uniquely barcoded TCR beta cDNA molecule per two T cells in model experiments. To avoid experimental bias, donors of different ages were randomly spread across the sequencing lanes. The donors were divided into four age groups: young (average around 17 years), middle-aged (approximately 39), aged (about 60) and long-lived (roughly 86). Using deep sequencing normalized with unique cDNA molecular identifiers, the study measured how TCR beta repertoire diversity changes with age. Two additional independent replicas of 1 million unique cDNA reads from the same blood draw were analyzed for two donors (one aged 18 to 30 and one aged 80 or older). The investigation overall reported the following: A strong correlation was found between observed TCR beta diversity and the percentage of naive T cells measured by flow cytometry. Total diversity estimates from one million sequenced T cells were considered lower bounds and underestimates. Compared with the aged group, the long-lived group had more naive CD4+ T cells, fewer expanded clones and increased TCR diversity, a pattern suggesting age selection. Because profiling used bulk unsorted PBMCs, naive and antigen-experienced compartments could not be compared conclusively. Because the CMV infection status of the donors was unknown, age-related changes in expanded clonotypes may potentially have been confounded. As age increased, observed TCR beta diversity per million T cells dropped in a roughly linear way, and a significant reduction was already evident by age about 40.

As for this clonotype: This receptor's antigen is unknown. One junction end does not reproduce the germline sequence, and a read error may be involved.

Taken from cysteine to phenylalanine, the CDR3 has 14 residues. Of the read, only the CDR3 DNA is kept; its 42 bases are in frame from base 1. Via the germline V gene, CDR1 is SNHLY and CDR2 FYNNEI. The library was produced with 5' RACE. The reads were generated on an Illumina HiSeq 2500. A second PCR of roughly 7 to 11 cycles was performed with a sample-barcoded 5' primer and a J-beta primer mix. A unique molecular identifier was introduced onto each TCR beta cDNA molecule by a template-switch 5' adaptor carrying 12 random nucleotides. Each sample yielded at least 2.5 million CDR3-containing paired-end reads. First-strand cDNA was synthesized from all RNA with the Mint cDNA synthesis kit, primed by a TRBC-specific oligonucleotide. After uracil-DNA glycosylase treatment, a first 18-cycle PCR used universal primers M1SS and BC2_uni_R on all cDNA. As for the original processing: Each sample was normalized by randomly selecting 1 million high-quality reads, each carrying a distinct molecular identifier. Reads sharing molecular identifiers were discarded rather than binned into consensus sequences. CDR3 identification, clonotype clustering and error correction used MiTCR with a Q25 quality threshold and the strictest error-elimination algorithm. A nonparametric unseen species model with Euler transformation was used to estimate a lower bound on total TCR beta diversity. Clones were called with MiXCR by TCRdb after fastp trimmed the public reads at Q25, and only in-frame beta chains were retained. Every entry covers one CDR3 protein and lists the most common genes and DNA from its rows. The V and J calls here are based on TCRdb, not the publication. This sample is represented by about 640,000 distinct CDR3 sequences; under 65% of them were singletons. Roughly 34% of the sample rests with the top ten.

The donors were roughly 40 Caucasian individuals from Russia, aged 6 to 90 years, who were systemically healthy. Each donor gave about 10 milliliters of peripheral blood, drawn into EDTA-treated Vacutainer tubes. Ficoll-Paque density-gradient centrifugation was used to isolate PBMCs, with at least 7 million per sample. Total RNA, at least 5 micrograms per sample, was extracted from PBMCs with Trizol reagent. Naive CD45RAhigh/CD27high T cell percentages were measured by flow cytometry on a PBMC aliquot from every donor. The chain employs TRBV2 and TRBJ2-3; the D gene remains uncertain. Sequencing was performed on blood. The receptor was derived from a man aged 60 to 75 in good health. The DNA sequence is TGTGCCAGCAACTGGTCGCCCAGCACAGATACGCGGTATTTT. This translates into CASNWSPSTDTRYF.